This T cell receptor beta chain was found in a study of shared clonotypes between healthy human individuals. Overall study findings and caveats: Larger estimated richness was generally recorded for naive subsets relative to memory subsets.

On this clone: The antigen is not known.

Trimming stripped 3 bases from V and 3 bases from J, with 12 bases between. Germline assignment: CDR1 SGDLS and CDR2 YYNGEE. This CDR3 contains 15 residues. Only in-frame clones appear in the TCRdb table, and some are missing; sequencing was by immunoSEQ multiplex PCR. The sample has about 1.4 million clones; approximately 97% are singletons. Sequenced: naive CD4+ T cells sorted from blood. Documented subset: CD45RA+ positively selected. The receptor's source is a young man in good health. The rearrangement joins TRBV9 to TRBJ2-2, with D perhaps matching TRBD1 or TRBD2 (5 bases each). CDR3 region: CASSGRPGYTGELFF. The CDR3 DNA reads TGTGCCAGCAGCGGGAGGCCAGGGTACACCGGGGAGCTGTTTTTT.